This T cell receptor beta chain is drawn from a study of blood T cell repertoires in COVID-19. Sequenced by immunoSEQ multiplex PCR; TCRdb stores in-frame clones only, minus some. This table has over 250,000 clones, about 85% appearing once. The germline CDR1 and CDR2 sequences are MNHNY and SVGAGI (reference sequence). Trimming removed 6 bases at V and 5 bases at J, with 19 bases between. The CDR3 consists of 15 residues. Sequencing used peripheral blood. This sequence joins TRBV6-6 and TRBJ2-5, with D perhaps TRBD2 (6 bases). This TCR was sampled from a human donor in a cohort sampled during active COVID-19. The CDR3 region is CASSPGRNPPETQYF. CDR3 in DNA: TGTGCCAGCAGCCCCGGGAGAAACCCTCCGGAGACCCAGTACTTC.